This TCR beta chain was documented in a study of blood T cell repertoires in COVID-19. At the level of the study: Spain, Italy and the United States supplied samples that represented acute and convalescent COVID-19. PBMCs, B-cell-depleted T cells, or T cells were the source of the cDNA or gDNA that made up the material.

Trimming stripped 5 bases from V and 7 bases from J, with 18 bases between. The CDR3 is 14 amino acids. Germline CDR1 reads LNHDA; CDR2 reads SQIVND (reference sequence). Original methodology: For nucleated cells, counts were estimated from reference gene primer amplification. Sequencing used immunoSEQ multiplex PCR; TCRdb keeps in-frame clones, though not all of them. The V and J calls and clone size were taken over from that table, and D and trimming were inferred from the DNA. The data contain about 160,000 clones, around 83% of them singletons. The TCR was taken from a man aged 45-65 years with active or convalescent COVID-19. Sequencing was carried out using peripheral blood. The chain couples TRBV19 to TRBJ2-7, with a weak D call TRBD2 (6 bases). The CDR3 region is CASSPRDFPREQYF. The CDR3 DNA is TGTGCCAGTAGTCCTAGGGACTTCCCGCGGGAGCAGTACTTC.